This T cell receptor (beta chain) was captured by sequencing in a study of cytomegalovirus exposure and HLA in healthy donors. PCR primers comprised 60 Vbeta and 13 Jbeta primers. Assay used: immunoSEQ multiplex PCR; TCRdb lists only in-frame clones, some missing. The sample lists 80,000 or so clones, approximately 72% occurring once. Looked up from germline, CDR1 is WNHNN and CDR2 is SYGVQD (reference sequence). The junction had 16 bases not matched to a gene; V was cut back by 2 bases and J by 9 bases. This CDR3 comprises 17 residues. The genes are TRBV10-1 and TRBJ2-1; 7 bases are a match to TRBD2. The origin of this receptor is a middle-aged woman in good health and CMV-seropositive. Sequencing was performed on PBMCs. Written as DNA, the CDR3 is TGCGCCAGCAGTGAGAGAAGGAAAGCGGGGTCTCACGGTGAGCAGTTCTTC. Translating gives CASSERRKAGSHGEQFF.